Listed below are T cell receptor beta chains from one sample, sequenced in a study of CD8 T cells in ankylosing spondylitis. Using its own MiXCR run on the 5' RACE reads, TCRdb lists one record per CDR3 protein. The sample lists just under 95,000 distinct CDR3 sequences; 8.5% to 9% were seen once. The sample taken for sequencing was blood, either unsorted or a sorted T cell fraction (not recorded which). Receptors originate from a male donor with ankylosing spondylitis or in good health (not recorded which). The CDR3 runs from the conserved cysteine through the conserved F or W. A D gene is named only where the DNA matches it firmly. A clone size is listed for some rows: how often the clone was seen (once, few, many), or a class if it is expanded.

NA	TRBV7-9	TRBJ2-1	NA	TGTGCCAGCAGCTTCAGTCCCCGGGACTCCTACAATGAGCAGTTCTTC	CASSFSPRDSYNEQFF
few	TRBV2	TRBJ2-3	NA	TGTGCCAGCAATATGGAAGGTCCGGATACGCAGTATTTT	CASNMEGPDTQYF
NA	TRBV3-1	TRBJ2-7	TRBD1	TGTGCCAGCAGCCTTCGCCCGGGACAGGGGTTCTACGAGCAGTACTTC	CASSLRPGQGFYEQYF
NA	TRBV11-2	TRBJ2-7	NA	TGTGCCAGCAGCCCCGGAGGGGCGGGGCATCCCTACGAGCAGTACTTC	CASSPGGAGHPYEQYF
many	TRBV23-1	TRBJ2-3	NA	TGCGCCAGCAGTCAATTGCTACAGGGAACCAAAACGCAGTATTTT	CASSQLLQGTKTQYF
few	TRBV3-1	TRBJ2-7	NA	TGTGCCAGCAGCCAAGGGGACTACGAGCAGTACTTC	CASSQGDYEQYF
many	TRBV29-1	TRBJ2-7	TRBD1	TGCAGCGTTGACCTGGGACAGGGGGTAGGCGAGCAGTACTTC	CSVDLGQGVGEQYF
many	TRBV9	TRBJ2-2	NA	TGTGCCAGCAGCGTAGATCGGGGTTGGACCGGGGAGCTGTTTTTT	CASSVDRGWTGELFF
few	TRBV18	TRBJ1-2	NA	TGTGCCAGCTCACCAATTGGAGACGACTATGGCTACACCTTC	CASSPIGDDYGYTF
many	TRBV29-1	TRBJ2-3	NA	TGCAGCGTTAGCCCGGGACCCTTGGCAGATACGCAGTATTTT	CSVSPGPLADTQYF
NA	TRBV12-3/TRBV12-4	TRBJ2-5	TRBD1	TGTGCCTGCAGTTTAGCGAGAATGCAGGGGGCGTTTTGGGAGACCCAGTACTTC	CACSLARMQGAFWETQYF
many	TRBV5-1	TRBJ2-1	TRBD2	TGCGCCAGCAGCCAGGCCGGGACTAGCGGTTCCGATGAGCAGTTCTTC	CASSQAGTSGSDEQFF
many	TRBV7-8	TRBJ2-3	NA	TGTGCCAGCAGCTTATTGGCGTCTCACAGTATCACAGATACGCAGTATTTT	CASSLLASHSITDTQYF
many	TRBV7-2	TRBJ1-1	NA	TGTGCCAGCAGCTTAGTTTATACAGAAGAAGCTTTCTTT	CASSLVYTEEAFF
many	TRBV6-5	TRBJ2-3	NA	TGTGCCAGGGGGGGTATTTTTAGCACAGATACGCAGTATTTT	CARGGIFSTDTQYF
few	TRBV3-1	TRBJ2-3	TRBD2	TGTGCCAGCAGCCAAGCGACTAGCGGTAGCACAGATACGCAGTATTTT	CASSQATSGSTDTQYF
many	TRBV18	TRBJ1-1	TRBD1	TGTGCCAGCTCACCTCCAGGGGGGTTAAAAACTGAAGCTTTCTTT	CASSPPGGLKTEAFF
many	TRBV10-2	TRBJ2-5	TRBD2	TGCGCCAGCAGTGCCTGGACTAGCGGGCAAGAGACCCAGTACTTC	CASSAWTSGQETQYF
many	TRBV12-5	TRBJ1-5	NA	TGTGATAGTGGTTTGAAGTCTTGGGGGACTCATGATGCACTGTGTAGCAATCAGCCCCAGCATTTT	CDSGLKSWGTHDALCSNQPQHF
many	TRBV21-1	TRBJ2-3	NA	TGTGCCAGCAGCACACCCCTACGGAAGAGACCAGATACGCAGTATTTT	CASSTPLRKRPDTQYF
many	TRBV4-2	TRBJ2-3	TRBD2	TGTGCCAGCAGCCAAGATCAAGCGGGGGCCAGCACAGATACGCAGTATTTT	CASSQDQAGASTDTQYF
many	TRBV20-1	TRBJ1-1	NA	TGCAGTGCTAGAGATGATGGTGGGGGAAATGAAGCTTTCTTT	CSARDDGGGNEAFF
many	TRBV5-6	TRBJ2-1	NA	TGTGCCAGCAGCTTGCCAACTGGAGGGGACAATGAGCAGTTCTTC	CASSLPTGGDNEQFF
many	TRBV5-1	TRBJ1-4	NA	TGCGCCAGCAGCTTACAGGGCTCGGATAATGAAAAACTGTTTTTT	CASSLQGSDNEKLFF
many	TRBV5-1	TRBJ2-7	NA	TGCGCCAGCAGAGTAAGGGACGGACTCATTTACGAGCAGTACTTC	CASRVRDGLIYEQYF
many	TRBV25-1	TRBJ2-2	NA	TGTGCCAGCAGTGATCCCTCCCGGTGGGGTGACACCGGGGAGCTGTTTTTT	CASSDPSRWGDTGELFF
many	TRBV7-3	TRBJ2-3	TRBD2	TGTGCCAGCAGCCCCCTAGCGGGTAGCACAGATACGCAGTATTTT	CASSPLAGSTDTQYF
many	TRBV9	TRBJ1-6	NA	TGTGCCAGCAGCACAGAAACCGTCGGCAATTCACCCCTCCACTTT	CASSTETVGNSPLHF
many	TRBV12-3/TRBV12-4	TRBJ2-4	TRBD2	TGTGCCAGCACCTTAGCGGGGGGCCAGGCGCACATTCAGTACTTC	CASTLAGGQAHIQYF
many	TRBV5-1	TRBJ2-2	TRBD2	TGCGCCAGCAGCTTGCCTAGCGGGGGGAACACCGGGGAGCTGTTTTTT	CASSLPSGGNTGELFF
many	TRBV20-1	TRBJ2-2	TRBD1	TGCAGTGCTGAAAACCCGGGACAGGGGTCCGGGGAGCTGTTTTTT	CSAENPGQGSGELFF